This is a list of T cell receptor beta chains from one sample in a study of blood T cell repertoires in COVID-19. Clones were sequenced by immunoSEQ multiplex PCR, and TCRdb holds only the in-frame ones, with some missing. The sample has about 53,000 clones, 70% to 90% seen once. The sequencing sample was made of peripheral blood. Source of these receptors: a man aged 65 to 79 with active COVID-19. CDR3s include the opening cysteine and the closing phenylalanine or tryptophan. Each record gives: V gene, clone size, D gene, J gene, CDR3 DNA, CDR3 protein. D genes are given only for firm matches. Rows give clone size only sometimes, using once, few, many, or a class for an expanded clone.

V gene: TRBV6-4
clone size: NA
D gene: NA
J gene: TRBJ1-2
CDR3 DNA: TGTGCCAGCAGTGACCCCAGCGGCTATGGCTACACCTTC
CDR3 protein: CASSDPSGYGYTF

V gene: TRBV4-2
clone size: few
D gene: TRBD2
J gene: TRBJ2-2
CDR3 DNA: TGTGCCAGCAGCCAACTAGCGGGGGACACCGGGGAGCTGTTTTTT
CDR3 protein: CASSQLAGDTGELFF

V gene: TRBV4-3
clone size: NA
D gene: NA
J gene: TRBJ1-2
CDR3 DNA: TGCGCCAGCAGCCAAAACAGGGAGAACTATGGCTACACCTTC
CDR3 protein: CASSQNRENYGYTF

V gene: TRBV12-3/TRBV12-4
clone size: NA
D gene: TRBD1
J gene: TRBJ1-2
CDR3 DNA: TGTGCCAGCAGTAGCGGACAGGGGTTTGGCTACACCTTC
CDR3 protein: CASSSGQGFGYTF

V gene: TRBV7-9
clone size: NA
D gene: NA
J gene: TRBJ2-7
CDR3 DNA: TGTGCCAGCAGCTTTGGAGACGGCTACGAGCAGTACTTC
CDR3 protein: CASSFGDGYEQYF

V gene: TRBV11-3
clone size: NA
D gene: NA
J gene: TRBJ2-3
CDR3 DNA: TGTGCCAGCAGCCACAGGGATGGGGATACGCAGTATTTT
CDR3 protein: CASSHRDGDTQYF

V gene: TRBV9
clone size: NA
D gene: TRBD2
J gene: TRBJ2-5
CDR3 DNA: TGTGCCAGCAGCGTTGGGACTAGCGGGGTAGAGACCCAGTACTTC
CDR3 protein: CASSVGTSGVETQYF

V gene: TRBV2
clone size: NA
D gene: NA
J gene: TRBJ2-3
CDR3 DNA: TGTGCCAGCAGGGTCGGACGGGAAACAGATACGCAGTATTTT
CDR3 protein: CASRVGRETDTQYF

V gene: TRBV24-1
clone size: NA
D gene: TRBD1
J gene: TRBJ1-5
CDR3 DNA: TGTGCCACCAGTGACCCTACAGGGGGCCCGAGCAATCAGCCCCAGCATTTT
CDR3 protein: CATSDPTGGPSNQPQHF

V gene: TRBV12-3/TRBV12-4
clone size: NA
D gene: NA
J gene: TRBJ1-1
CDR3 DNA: TGTGCCAGCAAGTCGCGAGGACTCACTGAAGCTTTCTTT
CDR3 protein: CASKSRGLTEAFF

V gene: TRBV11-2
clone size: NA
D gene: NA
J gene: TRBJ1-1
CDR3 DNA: TGTGCCAGCAGCTTAAGCGGGGGCGCGATGAACACTGAAGCTTTCTTT
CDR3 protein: CASSLSGGAMNTEAFF